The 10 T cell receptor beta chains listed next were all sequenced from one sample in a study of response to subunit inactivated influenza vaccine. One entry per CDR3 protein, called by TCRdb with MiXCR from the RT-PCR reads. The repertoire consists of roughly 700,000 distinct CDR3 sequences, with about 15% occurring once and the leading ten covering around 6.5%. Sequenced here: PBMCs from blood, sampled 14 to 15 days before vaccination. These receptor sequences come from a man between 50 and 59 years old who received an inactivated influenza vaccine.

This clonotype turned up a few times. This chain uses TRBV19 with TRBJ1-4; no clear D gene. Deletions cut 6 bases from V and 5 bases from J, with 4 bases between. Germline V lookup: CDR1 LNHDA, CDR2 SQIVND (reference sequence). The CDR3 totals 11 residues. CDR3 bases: TGTGCCAGTAGGACGAATGAAAAACTGTTTTTT. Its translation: CASRTNEKLFF.

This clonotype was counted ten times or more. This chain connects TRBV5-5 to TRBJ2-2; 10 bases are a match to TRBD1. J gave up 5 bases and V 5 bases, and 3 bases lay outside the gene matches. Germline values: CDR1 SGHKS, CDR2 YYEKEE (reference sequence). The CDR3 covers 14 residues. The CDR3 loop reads CASSWGQGTGELFF. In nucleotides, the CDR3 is TGTGCCAGCAGTTGGGGACAGGGGACCGGGGAGCTGTTTTTT.

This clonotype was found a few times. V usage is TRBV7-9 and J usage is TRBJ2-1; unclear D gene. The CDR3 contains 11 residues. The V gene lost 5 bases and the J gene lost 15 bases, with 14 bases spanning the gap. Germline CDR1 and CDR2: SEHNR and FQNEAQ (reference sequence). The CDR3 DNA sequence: TGTGCCAGCAGCGGTGACGTACGGCCGTTCTTC. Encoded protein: CASSGDVRPFF.

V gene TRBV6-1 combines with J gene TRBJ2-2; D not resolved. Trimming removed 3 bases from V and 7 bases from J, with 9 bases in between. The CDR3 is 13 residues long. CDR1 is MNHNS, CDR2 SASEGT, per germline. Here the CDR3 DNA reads TGTGCCAGCAGTGATTGGGGTTTCGGGGAGCTGTTTTTT. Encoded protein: CASSDWGFGELFF.

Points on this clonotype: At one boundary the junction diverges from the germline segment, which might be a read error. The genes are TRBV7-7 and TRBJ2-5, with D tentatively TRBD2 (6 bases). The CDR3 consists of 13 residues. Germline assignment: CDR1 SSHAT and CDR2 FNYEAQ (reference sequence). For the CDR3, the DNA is TGTGCTAGCAGCCGCCGGGACGGGGAGGCCCAGTACTTC. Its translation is CASSRRDGEAQYF. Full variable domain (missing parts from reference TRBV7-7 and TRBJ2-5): GAGVSQSPRYKVTKRGQDVTLRCDPISSHATLYWYQQALGQGPEFLTYFNYEAQPDKSGLPSDRFSAERPEGSISTLTIQRTEQRDSAMYRCASSRRDGEAQYFGPGTRLLVL.

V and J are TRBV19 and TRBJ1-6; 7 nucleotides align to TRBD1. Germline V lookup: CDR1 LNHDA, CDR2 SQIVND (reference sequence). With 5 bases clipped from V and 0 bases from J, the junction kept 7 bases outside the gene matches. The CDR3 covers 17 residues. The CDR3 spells CASSPGQRSSYNSPLHF. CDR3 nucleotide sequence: TGTGCCAGTAGTCCGGGACAGAGGAGCTCCTATAATTCACCCCTCCACTTT.

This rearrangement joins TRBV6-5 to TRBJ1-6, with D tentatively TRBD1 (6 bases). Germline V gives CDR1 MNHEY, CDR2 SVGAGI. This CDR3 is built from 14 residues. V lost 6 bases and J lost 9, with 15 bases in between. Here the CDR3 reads CASSYPQGGSPLHF. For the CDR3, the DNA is TGTGCCAGCAGCTACCCACAGGGCGGTTCACCCCTCCACTTT.

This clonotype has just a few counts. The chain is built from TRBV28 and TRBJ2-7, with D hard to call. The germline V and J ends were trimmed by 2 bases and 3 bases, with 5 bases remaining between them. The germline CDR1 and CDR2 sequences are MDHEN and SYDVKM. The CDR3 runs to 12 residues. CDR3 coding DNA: TGTGCCAGCAGTTTAGCCCTCTACGAGCAGTACTTC. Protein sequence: CASSLALYEQYF.

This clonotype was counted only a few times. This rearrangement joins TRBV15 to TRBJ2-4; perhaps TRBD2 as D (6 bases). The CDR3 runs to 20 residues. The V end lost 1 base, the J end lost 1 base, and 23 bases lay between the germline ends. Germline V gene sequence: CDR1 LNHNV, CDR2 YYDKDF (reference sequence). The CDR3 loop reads CATSRATGTGGIGAKNIQYF. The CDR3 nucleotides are TGTGCCACCAGCAGAGCCACCGGGACCGGGGGAATAGGGGCCAAAAACATTCAGTACTTC.

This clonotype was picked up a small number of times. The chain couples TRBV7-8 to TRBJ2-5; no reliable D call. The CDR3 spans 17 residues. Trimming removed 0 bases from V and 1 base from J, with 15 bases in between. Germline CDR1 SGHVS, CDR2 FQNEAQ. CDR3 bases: TGTGCCAGCAGCTTAGCGAAGCCTCAGTGGGTCCAAGAGACCCAGTACTTC. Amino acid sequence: CASSLAKPQWVQETQYF.